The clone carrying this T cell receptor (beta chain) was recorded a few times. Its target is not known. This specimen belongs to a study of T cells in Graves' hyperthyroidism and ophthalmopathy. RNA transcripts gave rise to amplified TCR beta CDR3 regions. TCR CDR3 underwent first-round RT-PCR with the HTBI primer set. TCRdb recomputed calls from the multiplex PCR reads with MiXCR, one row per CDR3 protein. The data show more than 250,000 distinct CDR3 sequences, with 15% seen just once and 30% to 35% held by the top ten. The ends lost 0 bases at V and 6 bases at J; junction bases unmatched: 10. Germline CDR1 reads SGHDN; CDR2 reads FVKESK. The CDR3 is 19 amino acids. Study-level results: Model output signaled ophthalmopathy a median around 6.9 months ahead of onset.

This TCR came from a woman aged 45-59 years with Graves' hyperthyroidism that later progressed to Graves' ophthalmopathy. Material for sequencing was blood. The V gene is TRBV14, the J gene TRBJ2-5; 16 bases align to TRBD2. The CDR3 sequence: CASSQDRGTSGRAGKTQYF. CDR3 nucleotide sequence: TGTGCCAGCAGCCAAGATCGGGGGACTAGCGGGAGGGCCGGAAAGACCCAGTACTTC.